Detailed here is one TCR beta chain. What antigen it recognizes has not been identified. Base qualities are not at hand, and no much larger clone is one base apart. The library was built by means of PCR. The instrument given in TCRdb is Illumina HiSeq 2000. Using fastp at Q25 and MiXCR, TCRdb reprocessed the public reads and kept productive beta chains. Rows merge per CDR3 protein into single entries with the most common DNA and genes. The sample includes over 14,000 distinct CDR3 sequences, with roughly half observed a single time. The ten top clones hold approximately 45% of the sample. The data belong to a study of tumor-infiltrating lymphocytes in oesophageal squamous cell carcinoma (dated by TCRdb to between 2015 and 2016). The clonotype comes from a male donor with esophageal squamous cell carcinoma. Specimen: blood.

The CDR3 reads CASSLGSGQGIYNEQFF. The nucleotide sequence reads as follows: TGTGCCAGCAGCTTAGGGTCGGGACAGGGTATTTACAATGAGCAGTTCTTC. The chain is assembled from TRBV11-1 and TRBJ2-5, with 9 bases matching TRBD1. The DNA matches TRBJ2-1 better at its end, which makes the J call doubtful. The CDR3 contains 17 residues, cysteine and phenylalanine counted. The read is trimmed to its CDR3 DNA, 51 bases read in frame from base 1. For CDR1 and CDR2, the germline V gene (reference sequence) lists SGHAT and FQDESV.